The text below deals with one TCR beta chain. What it recognizes is unknown. The table came from immunoSEQ multiplex PCR; TCRdb's copy has only in-frame clones and leaves some out. The sample contains tens of thousands of clones, 75% to 90% of which appear only once. Germline values: CDR1 SGHDT, CDR2 YYEEEE. V was shortened by 1 base and J by 8 bases, with 9 bases between the two germline ends. The CDR3 is 13 residues long. This specimen comes from a study of OX40 agonist ivuxolimab in advanced cancers. Across the whole study: Patients treated during dose escalation were battling hepatocellular carcinoma, melanoma, renal cell or head and neck cancer.

Findings and limits, study-wide: Compared with CD4+, CD8+ T cells on average had more expanded clones.

The TCR was taken from an adult with an advanced solid tumor such as melanoma, head and neck, liver or kidney cancer. The rearrangement links TRBV5-6 to TRBJ1-4; D uncertain. The sequencing here drew on CD4+ or CD8+ T cells sorted from blood, taken in a trial of the OX40 agonist ivuxolimab. CDR3 nucleotides: TGTGCCAGCAGCTTGTGGAGTGGGGAAAAACTGTTTTTT. This codes for CASSLWSGEKLFF.